This T cell receptor (beta chain) was identified during a study of blood T cell repertoires in COVID-19. Clones were sequenced by immunoSEQ multiplex PCR, and TCRdb holds only the in-frame ones, with some missing. This sample yields over 85,000 clones, of which about 90% are seen a single time; around 4.9% belongs to the top ten. The receptor comes from a human donor in a cohort sampled during active COVID-19. Sequenced material: peripheral blood.

Here the CDR3 DNA reads TGTGCCAGCAGCCCTACGGGAGGGCTTTTGGAGCAGTACTTC. It translates to CASSPTGGLLEQYF. This chain connects TRBV5-4 to TRBJ2-7, with 8 bases matching TRBD2. Losses at the gene ends were 4 bases for V and 7 bases for J; bases not matched to a gene: 10. The CDR3 is 14 residues long. Germline V gives CDR1 SGHNT, CDR2 YYREEE (reference sequence). The variable domain in full, with the rest retrieved from reference TRBV5-4 and TRBJ2-7, is ETGVTQSPTHLIKTRGQQVTLRCSSQSGHNTVSWYQQALGQGPQFIFQYYREEENGRGNFPPRFSGLQFPNYSSELNVNALELDDSALYLCASSPTGGLLEQYFGPGTRLTVT.